This T cell receptor beta chain was identified in a study of blood T cells in healthy people across ages. The use of a sample-barcoded 5' primer and a J-beta primer mix characterized a second PCR of roughly 6 to 12 cycles. Each single sample gave us at least 2.5 million CDR3-containing paired-end reads. Using its own MiXCR run on the 5' RACE reads, TCRdb lists one record per CDR3 protein. The sample holds almost 800,000 distinct CDR3 sequences, roughly 60% seen once. Trimming took 2 bases from V and 2 from J, leaving 9 bases between them. This CDR3 contains 14 residues. The sequence came from a man younger than 45 in good health. The chain uses TRBV12-3 or TRBV12-4 and TRBJ2-5; D is unresolved. Sequencing was performed on blood. The CDR3 DNA is TGTGCCAGCAGTTTATGGGGAATGCAAGAGACCCAGTACTTC. Translating gives CASSLWGMQETQYF.